The entry below gives a single TCR beta chain sequence along with its context. Its antigen remains unidentified. Trimming cost V 1 base and J 4 bases, with 11 bases left between them. Germline CDR1 reads SGHVS; CDR2 reads FNYEAQ. The CDR3 has 15 amino acids. A multiplex PCR was run with 60 Vbeta primers and 13 Jbeta primers. Using immunoSEQ multiplex PCR, the repertoire was profiled, and TCRdb retains in-frame clones only, with some absent. The specimen's table records 40,000 to 60,000 clones. The source of the sample is a study of cytomegalovirus exposure and HLA in healthy donors. Study results and caveats: Accurate prediction of most subjects' HLA-A and HLA-B alleles from TCR beta sequences was reported. Rare sequences made up most TCRs, while some public TCRs were found in many donors.

The sample consisted of PBMCs. The rearrangement uses TRBV7-6 and TRBJ2-1; TRBD2 is a possible D gene (6 bases). This TCR was sampled from a female donor in good health and CMV-seronegative. The CDR3 loop is CASSLGRGVYNEQFF. CDR3 coding DNA: TGTGCCAGCAGCTTAGGGCGGGGAGTTTACAATGAGCAGTTCTTC.